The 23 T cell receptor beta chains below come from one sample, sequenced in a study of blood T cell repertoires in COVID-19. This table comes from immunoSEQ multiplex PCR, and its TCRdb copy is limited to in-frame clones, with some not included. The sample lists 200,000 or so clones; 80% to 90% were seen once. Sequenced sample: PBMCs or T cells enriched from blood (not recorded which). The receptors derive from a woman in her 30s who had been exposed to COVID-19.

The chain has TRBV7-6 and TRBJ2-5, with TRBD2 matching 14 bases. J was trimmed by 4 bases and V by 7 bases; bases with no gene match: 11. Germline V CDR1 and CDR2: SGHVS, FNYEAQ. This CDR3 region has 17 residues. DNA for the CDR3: TGTGCCAGCACCCCCTTGGGACTAGCGGGAGTTCGAGAGACCCAGTACTTC. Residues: CASTPLGLAGVRETQYF. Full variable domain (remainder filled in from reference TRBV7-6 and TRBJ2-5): GAGVSQSPRYKVTKRGQDVALRCDPISGHVSLYWYRQALGQGPEFLTYFNYEAQQDKSGLPNDRFSAERPEGSISTLTIQRTEQRDSAMYRCASTPLGLAGVRETQYFGPGTRLLVL.

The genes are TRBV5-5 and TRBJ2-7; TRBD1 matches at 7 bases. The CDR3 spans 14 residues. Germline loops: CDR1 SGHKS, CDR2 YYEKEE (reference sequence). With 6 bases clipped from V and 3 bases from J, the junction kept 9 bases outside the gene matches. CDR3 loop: CASKPGQSHYEQYF. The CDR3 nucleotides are TGTGCCAGCAAGCCGGGACAGAGTCACTACGAGCAGTACTTC.

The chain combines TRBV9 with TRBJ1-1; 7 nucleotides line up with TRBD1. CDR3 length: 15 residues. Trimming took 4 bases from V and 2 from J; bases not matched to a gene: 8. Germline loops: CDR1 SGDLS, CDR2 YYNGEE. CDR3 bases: TGTGCCAGCAGCCCCCGACAGGGAGGAAACACTGAAGCTTTCTTT. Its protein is CASSPRQGGNTEAFF. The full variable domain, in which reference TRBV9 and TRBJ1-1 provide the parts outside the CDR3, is DSGVTQTPKHLITATGQRVTLRCSPRSGDLSVYWYQQSLDQGLQFLIQYYNGEERAKGNILERFSAQQFPDLHSELNLSSLELGDSALYFCASSPRQGGNTEAFFGQGTRLTVV.

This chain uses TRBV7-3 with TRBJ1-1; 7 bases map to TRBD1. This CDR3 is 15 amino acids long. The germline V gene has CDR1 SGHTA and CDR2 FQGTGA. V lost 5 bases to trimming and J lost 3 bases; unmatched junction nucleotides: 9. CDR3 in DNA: TGTGCCAGCAGCCCCACGGGACAGTATTACACTGAAGCTTTCTTT. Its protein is CASSPTGQYYTEAFF.

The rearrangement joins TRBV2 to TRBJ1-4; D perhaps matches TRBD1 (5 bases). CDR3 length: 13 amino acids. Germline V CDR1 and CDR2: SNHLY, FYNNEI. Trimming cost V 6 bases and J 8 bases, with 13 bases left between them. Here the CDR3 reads CASRVGPLEKLFF. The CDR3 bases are TGTGCCAGCAGAGTGGGGCCCTTGGAAAAACTGTTTTTT.

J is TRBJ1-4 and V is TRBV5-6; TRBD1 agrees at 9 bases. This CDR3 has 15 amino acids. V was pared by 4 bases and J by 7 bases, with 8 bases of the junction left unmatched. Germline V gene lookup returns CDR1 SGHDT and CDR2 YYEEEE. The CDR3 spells CASSAAGTGSEKLFF. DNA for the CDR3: TGTGCCAGCAGCGCGGCCGGGACAGGGAGTGAAAAACTGTTTTTT.

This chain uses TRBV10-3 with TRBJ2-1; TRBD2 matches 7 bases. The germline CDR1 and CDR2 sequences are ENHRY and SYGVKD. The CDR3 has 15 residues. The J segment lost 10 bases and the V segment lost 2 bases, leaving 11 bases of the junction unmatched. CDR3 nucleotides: TGTGCCATCAGTGAGACCCCCCGGGGGGAGAACGAGCAGTTCTTC. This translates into CAISETPRGENEQFF.

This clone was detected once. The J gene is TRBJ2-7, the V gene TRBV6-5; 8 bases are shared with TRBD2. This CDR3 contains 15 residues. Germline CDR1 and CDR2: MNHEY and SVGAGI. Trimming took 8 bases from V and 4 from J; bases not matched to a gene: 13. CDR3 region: CASSGEAGASYEQYF. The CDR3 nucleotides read TGTGCCAGCTCCGGTGAAGCGGGAGCCTCGTACGAGCAGTACTTC.

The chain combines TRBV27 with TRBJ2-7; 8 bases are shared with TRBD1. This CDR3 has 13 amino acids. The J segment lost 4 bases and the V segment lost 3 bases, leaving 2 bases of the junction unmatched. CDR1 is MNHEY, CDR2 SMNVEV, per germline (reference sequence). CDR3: CASSLDRAYEQYF. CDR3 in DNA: TGTGCCAGCAGTTTGGACAGGGCTTACGAGCAGTACTTC.

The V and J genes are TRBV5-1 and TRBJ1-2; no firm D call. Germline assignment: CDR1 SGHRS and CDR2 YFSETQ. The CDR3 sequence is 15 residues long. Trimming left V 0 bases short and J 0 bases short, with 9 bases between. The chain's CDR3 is CASSLGAGANYGYTF. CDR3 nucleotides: TGCGCCAGCAGCTTGGGGGCAGGCGCTAACTATGGCTACACCTTC.

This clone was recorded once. In DNA, the CDR3 is TGTGCCTGGAGTAAGGAGCCTCCGGGGACCCAGTACTTC. This gives the protein CAWSKEPPGTQYF. J is TRBJ2-5 and V is TRBV30; D gene unclear. The germline V gene encodes CDR1 GTSNPN and CDR2 SVGIG (reference sequence). This CDR3 has 13 residues. V dropped 2 bases and J dropped 7 bases, with 14 bases sitting between them. Complete variable domain (other parts from reference TRBV30 and TRBJ2-5): SQTIHQWPATLVQPVGSPLSLECTVEGTSNPNLYWYRQAAGRGLQLLFYSVGIGQISSEVPQNLSASRPQDRQFILSSKKLLLSDSGFYLCAWSKEPPGTQYFGPGTRLLVL.

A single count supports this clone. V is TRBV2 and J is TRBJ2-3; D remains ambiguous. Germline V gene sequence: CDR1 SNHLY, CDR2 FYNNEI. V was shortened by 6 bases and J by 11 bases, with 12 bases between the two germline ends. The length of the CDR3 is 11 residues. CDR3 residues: CASSVHQEQYF. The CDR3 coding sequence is TGTGCCAGCAGCGTCCATCAGGAGCAGTATTTT.

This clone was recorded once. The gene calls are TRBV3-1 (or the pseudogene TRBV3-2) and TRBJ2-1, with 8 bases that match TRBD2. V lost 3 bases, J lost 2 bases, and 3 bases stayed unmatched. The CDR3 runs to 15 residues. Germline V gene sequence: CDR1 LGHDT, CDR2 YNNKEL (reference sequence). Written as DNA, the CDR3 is TGTGCCAGCAGCCAGGACGGGAGGGCCTACAATGAGCAGTTCTTC. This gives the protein CASSQDGRAYNEQFF.

The CDR3 DNA reads as TGTGCCAGCAGAGTTGGACAGGGAGTATGGAATGAGCAGTTCTTC. This codes for CASRVGQGVWNEQFF. The chain employs TRBV6-5 and TRBJ2-1; the match to TRBD1 covers 8 bases. The germline CDR1 and CDR2 sequences are MNHEY and SVGAGI. The junction had 11 bases not matched to a gene; V was cut back by 6 bases and J by 7 bases. The CDR3 is made up of 15 amino acids.

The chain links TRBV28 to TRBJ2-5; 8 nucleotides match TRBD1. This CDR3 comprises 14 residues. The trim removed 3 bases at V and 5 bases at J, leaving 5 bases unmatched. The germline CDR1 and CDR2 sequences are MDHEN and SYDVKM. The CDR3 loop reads CASSLSGGAETQYF. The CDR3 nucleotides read TGTGCCAGCAGTTTGTCAGGGGGCGCGGAGACCCAGTACTTC.

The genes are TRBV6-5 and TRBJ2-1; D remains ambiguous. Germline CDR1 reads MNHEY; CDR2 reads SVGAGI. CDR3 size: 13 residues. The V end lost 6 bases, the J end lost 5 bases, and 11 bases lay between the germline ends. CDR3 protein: CASSRSVDNEQFF. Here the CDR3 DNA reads TGTGCCAGCAGCCGCTCAGTGGACAATGAGCAGTTCTTC.

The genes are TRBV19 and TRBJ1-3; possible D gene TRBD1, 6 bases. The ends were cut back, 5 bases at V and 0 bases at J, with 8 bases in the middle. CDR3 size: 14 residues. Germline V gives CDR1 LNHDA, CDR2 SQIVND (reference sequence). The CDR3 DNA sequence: TGTGCCAGTAGTCCCAGGGGCTCTGGAAACACCATATATTTT. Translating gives CASSPRGSGNTIYF.

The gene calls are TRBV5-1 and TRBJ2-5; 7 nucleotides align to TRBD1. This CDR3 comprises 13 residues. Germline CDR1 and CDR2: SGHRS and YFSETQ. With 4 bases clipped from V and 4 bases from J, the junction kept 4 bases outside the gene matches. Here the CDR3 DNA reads TGCGCCAGCAGCGTAAACAGGGGAGAGACCCAGTACTTC. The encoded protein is CASSVNRGETQYF.

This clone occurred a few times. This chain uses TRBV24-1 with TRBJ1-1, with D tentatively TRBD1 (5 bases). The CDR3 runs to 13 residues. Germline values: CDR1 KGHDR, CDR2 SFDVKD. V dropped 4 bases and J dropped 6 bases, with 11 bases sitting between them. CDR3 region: CATSDIDSSEAFF. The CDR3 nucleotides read TGTGCCACCAGTGACATCGACAGTTCTGAAGCTTTCTTT.

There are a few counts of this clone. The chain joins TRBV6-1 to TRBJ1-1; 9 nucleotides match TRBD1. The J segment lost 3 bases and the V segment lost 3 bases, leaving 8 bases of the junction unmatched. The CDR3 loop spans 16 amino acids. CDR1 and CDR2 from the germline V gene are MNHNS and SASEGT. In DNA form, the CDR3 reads TGTGCCAGCAGTGATTGGACAGGGGAAGGGGACACTGAAGCTTTCTTT. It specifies CASSDWTGEGDTEAFF.

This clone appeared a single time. The DNA of the CDR3 is TGTGCCAGCTCTAGGGCAGGGGACACTGAAGCTTTCTTT. Translated, it gives CASSRAGDTEAFF. V usage is TRBV6-5 and J usage is TRBJ1-1, with a tentative D call TRBD1 (6 bases). Trimming took 8 bases from V and 3 from J, leaving 13 bases between them. CDR1 MNHEY and CDR2 SVGAGI come from the germline V gene. This CDR3 is 13 amino acids long.

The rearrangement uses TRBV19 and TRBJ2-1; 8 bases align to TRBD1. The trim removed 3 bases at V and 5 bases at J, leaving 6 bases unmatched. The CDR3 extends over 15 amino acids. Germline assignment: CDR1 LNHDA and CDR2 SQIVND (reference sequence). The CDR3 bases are TGTGCCAGTAGTATCCAGGGGGCTTACGACAATGAGCAGTTCTTC. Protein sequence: CASSIQGAYDNEQFF.

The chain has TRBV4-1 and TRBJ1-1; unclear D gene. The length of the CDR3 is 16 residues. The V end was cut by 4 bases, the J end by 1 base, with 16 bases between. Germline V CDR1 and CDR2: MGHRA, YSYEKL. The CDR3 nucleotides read TGCGCCAGCAGCCCAAGGGTGCTAGCCCGGAACACTGAAGCTTTCTTT. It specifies CASSPRVLARNTEAFF.